This T cell receptor (beta chain) comes out of a study of blood T cell repertoires in COVID-19. Study-wide context: Whether acute or convalescent, the COVID-19 samples came from the United States, Italy and Spain. T cells, B-cell-depleted T cells, or PBMCs supplied cDNA or gDNA.

TCRdb's copy holds only in-frame clones and misses some; the assay was immunoSEQ multiplex PCR. The sample shows 650,000 to 800,000 clones, more than 80% of them seen only once. Germline V lookup: CDR1 SGHRS, CDR2 YFSETQ. The CDR3 loop spans 14 amino acids. The V end was cut by 0 bases, the J end by 6 bases, with 12 bases between. This TCR derives from a woman aged 18-29 years with acute or convalescent COVID-19. The V gene is TRBV5-1, the J gene TRBJ1-1; tentatively, D is TRBD1 (6 bases). The sample taken for sequencing was peripheral blood. The CDR3, as DNA: TGCGCCAGCAGCTTGGACAGGGTGGGGTCTGAAGCTTTCTTT. It translates to CASSLDRVGSEAFF.